Below, 10 T cell receptor beta chains from the same sample are listed, as sequenced in a study of regulatory T cells in long-lasting Graves disease (dated by TCRdb to the early 2020s). Receptor libraries were prepared by multiplex PCR. TCRdb shows the sequencer as Illumina HiSeq 4000. To build TCR beta libraries, CDR3 regions were amplified by Arm-PCR using iRepertoire HTBI primers. Through fastp at Q25 and MiXCR, TCRdb rebuilt clones from the public reads, retaining in-frame beta chains. Each entry merges the rows of one CDR3 protein and shows their most common DNA and genes. The sample records fewer than 600,000 distinct CDR3 sequences, roughly 22% of which are singletons. The ten largest clones add up to 13% of the sample. The label giving this sample's time point can be read as: persistent/refractory GD, antithyroid drugs over 5 years with positive TRAb. For both TCR sequencing and RNA sequencing, RNA was extracted from PBMCs in TRIzol.

The sample was peripheral blood mononuclear cells (PBMCs), taken when the disease was refractory, from a patient treated with antithyroid drugs. Receptor source: a female donor with Graves disease.

The chain is built from TRBV14 and TRBJ2-7; no reliable D call. This CDR3 is built from 12 residues. Germline CDR1 and CDR2: SGHDN and FVKESK. With 0 bases removed from V and 4 bases from J, the gap between germline ends came to 4 bases. The CDR3 loop reads CASSQDRYEQYF. In DNA form, the CDR3 reads TGTGCCAGCAGCCAAGATCGGTACGAGCAGTACTTC.

The table lists this clonotype with many counts. The J gene is TRBJ1-6, the V gene TRBV28; a possible D gene is TRBD1 (5 bases). CDR1 is MDHEN and CDR2 is SYDVKM in the germline V gene. The CDR3 has 15 amino acids. The V and J ends lost 11 bases and 5 bases respectively, with 19 bases between them. CDR3 in amino acids: CAGRRSGANNSPLHF. DNA of the CDR3: TGTGCCGGTCGCCGGTCCGGGGCTAATAATTCACCCCTCCACTTT.

This clonotype was observed a few times. The genes are TRBV12-3 or TRBV12-4 and TRBJ1-1; no clear D. The length of the CDR3 is 13 residues. Deletions cut 3 bases from V and 4 bases from J, with 9 bases between. CDR3 in DNA: TGTGCCAGCAGTTTTGGGGTAGTCACTGAAGCTTTCTTT. The encoded protein is CASSFGVVTEAFF.

On this clonotype: It may be a read error: a sequence one base away is much more abundant. J is TRBJ1-1 and V is TRBV11-1; D uncertain. Germline V CDR1 and CDR2: SGHAT, FQDESV (reference sequence). There are 15 residues in the CDR3. CDR3 nucleotide sequence: TGTGCCAGCAGCCCCCGGACGGCCATGAACACTGGAGCTTTCTTT. It translates to CASSPRTAMNTGAFF.

With respect to this clonotype: At one end the junction does not follow the germline gene, possibly because of a read error. The chain joins TRBV27 to TRBJ2-2; no firm D call. This CDR3 has 16 amino acids. The germline V gene encodes CDR1 MNHEY and CDR2 SMNVEV (reference sequence). CDR3 sequence (DNA): TGTGCCGGCAGTTTATACGGTTTCGAGAACACCGGGGAGCTGTTTTTT. Its protein is CAGSLYGFENTGELFF.

This clonotype was detected many times. This chain joins TRBV28 and TRBJ2-7; D might be TRBD1 (5 bases). This CDR3 comprises 13 residues. The germline V and J ends were trimmed by 7 bases and 2 bases, with 12 bases remaining between them. The V gene's germline CDR1 is MDHEN and CDR2 SYDVKM. As DNA, the CDR3 is TGTGCCAGCACCCTAGGACATGCCTACGAGCAGTACTTC. Its translation is CASTLGHAYEQYF.

A word on this clonotype: A single base separates this from a much larger clone, so it may be a read error. The chain links TRBV6-5 to TRBJ2-7; 10 nucleotides agree with TRBD2. Losses at the gene ends were 0 bases for V and 5 bases for J; bases not matched to a gene: 10. The CDR3 spans 17 residues. Germline loops: CDR1 MNHEY, CDR2 SVGAGI. The CDR3 reads CASSYSPFASGSHEQYF. CDR3 nucleotide sequence: TGTGCCAGCAGTTACTCACCTTTCGCTAGCGGGAGCCACGAGCAGTACTTC.

In regard to this clonotype: With a much larger clone just one base away, this may be a read error. This chain links TRBV7-7 with TRBJ2-5; no clear D gene. CDR1 SSHAT and CDR2 FNYEAQ come from the germline V gene (reference sequence). This CDR3 comprises 13 residues. Written as DNA, the CDR3 is TGTGCTAGCAGCTCCTCCAGGAGCGAGACCCAGTACTTC. It encodes CASSSSRSETQYF.

This clonotype was counted at least ten times. The chain couples TRBV11-3 to TRBJ2-4, with 7 bases that match TRBD1. The length of the CDR3 is 16 residues. CDR1 SGHNT and CDR2 YENEEA come from the germline V gene. The J segment lost 6 bases and the V segment lost 4 bases, leaving 12 bases of the junction unmatched. The CDR3 DNA follows: TGTGCCAGCAGCTCGCCCCTCCGGGACAGAATAAACATTCAGTACTTC. It specifies CASSSPLRDRINIQYF.

Note on this clonotype: Sequence at one end of the junction differs from germline and may be a read error. The chain recombines TRBV7-3 with TRBJ2-7; TRBD1 might be the D (6 bases). This CDR3 is 15 amino acids long. In germline, CDR1 is SGHTA, CDR2 FQGTGA. The CDR3 DNA sequence: TGTGCCAGCAGCCTAACGGGTGGGGGCCCCTACGAGCAGTACTTC. It is translated as CASSLTGGGPYEQYF.